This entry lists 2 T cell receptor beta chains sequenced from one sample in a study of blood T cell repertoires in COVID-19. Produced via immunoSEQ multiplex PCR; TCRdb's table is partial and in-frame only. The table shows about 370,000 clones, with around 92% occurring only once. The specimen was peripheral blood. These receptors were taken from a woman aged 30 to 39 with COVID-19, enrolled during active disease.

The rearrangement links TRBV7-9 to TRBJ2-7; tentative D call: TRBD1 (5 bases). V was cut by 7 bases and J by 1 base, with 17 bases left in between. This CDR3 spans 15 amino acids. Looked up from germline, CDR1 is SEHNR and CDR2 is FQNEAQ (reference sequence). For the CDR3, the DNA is TGTGCCAGCATCGCCCCTGGGGCAGGGTCCTACGAGCAGTACTTC. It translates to CASIAPGAGSYEQYF. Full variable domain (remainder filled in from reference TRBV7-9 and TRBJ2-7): DTGVSQNPRHKITKRGQNVTFRCDPISEHNRLYWYRQTLGQGPEFLTYFQNEAQLEKSRLLSDRFSAERPKGSFSTLEIQRTEQGDSAMYLCASIAPGAGSYEQYFGPGTRLTVT.

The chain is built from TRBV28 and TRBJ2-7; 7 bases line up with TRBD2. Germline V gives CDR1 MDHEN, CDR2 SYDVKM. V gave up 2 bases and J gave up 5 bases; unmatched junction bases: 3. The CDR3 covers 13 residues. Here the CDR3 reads CASSLGGVDEQYV. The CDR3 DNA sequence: TGTGCCAGCAGTTTAGGGGGGGTCGACGAGCAGTACGTC.